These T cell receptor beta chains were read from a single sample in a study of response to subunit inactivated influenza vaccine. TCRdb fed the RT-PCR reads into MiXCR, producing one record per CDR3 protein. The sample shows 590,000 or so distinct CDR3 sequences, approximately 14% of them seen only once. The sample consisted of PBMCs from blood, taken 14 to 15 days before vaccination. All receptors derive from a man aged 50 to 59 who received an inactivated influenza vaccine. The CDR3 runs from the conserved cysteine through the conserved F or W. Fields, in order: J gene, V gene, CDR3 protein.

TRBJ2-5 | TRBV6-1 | CASSPEGSFLGETQYF
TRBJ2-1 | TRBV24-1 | CATSGGPVGNEQFF
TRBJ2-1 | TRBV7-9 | CASSSEGYEQFF
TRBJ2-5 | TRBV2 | CASSRDRGVQETQYF
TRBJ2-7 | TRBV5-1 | CASSPDRAWTGEQYF
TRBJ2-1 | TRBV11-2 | CASSPGLRDGEQFF
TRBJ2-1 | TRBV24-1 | CATSDTGRASDEQFF
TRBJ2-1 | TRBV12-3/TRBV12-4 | CASRPTGFGEQFF
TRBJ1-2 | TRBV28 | CASTPPQGGYGYTF
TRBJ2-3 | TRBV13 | CASSLNGASTDTQYF
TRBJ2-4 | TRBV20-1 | CSRPGTGGLLSKNIQYF
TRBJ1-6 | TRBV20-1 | CSARTGVGNSPLHF
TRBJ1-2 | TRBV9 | CASSVDVNNYGYTF
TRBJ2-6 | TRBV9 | CASSARTGTLSGANVLTF
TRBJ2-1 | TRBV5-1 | CASSLSFSYNEQFF
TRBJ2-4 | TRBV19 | CASMREGGNIQYF
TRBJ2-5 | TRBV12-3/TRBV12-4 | CASSFVHEDPQETQYF
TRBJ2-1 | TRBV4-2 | CASSQDPSGRSSEQFF
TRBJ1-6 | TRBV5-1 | CASSLVQGESPLHF
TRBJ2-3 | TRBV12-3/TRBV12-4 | CASRKRVGGLTDTQYF
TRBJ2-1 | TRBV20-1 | CSAGGGLAGGRSYNEQFF
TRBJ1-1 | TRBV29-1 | CSVNRNLRDTEAFF
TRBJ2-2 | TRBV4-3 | CASSQGPKTGELFF
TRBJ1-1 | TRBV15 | CATCRAVRENTEAFF
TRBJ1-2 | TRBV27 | CASSLVFSSSSYGYTF
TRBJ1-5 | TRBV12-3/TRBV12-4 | CASRAVYSNQPQHF
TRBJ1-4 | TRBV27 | CASSEGPGQGARGQLFF